Listed below are T cell receptor beta chains from one sample, sequenced in a study of blood T cell repertoires in COVID-19. Some clones are missing from TCRdb's copy, which holds only in-frame ones; the method was immunoSEQ multiplex PCR. This table holds hundreds of thousands of clones, 70% to 90% found once. Sequencing was performed on peripheral blood. These receptors were taken from a man aged 45-65 years with active or convalescent COVID-19. CDR3s include the opening cysteine and the closing phenylalanine or tryptophan. A D gene is named only where the DNA matches it firmly. Size is stated for part of the rows, as once, few or many counts, or as a class when the clone is expanded.

J | D | V | size | DNA | CDR3
TRBJ2-7 | TRBD1 | TRBV7-9 | . | TGTGCCAGCAGTGGATGGGACAGGGTCGACGAGCAGTACTTC | CASSGWDRVDEQYF
TRBJ1-5 | . | TRBV5-6 | . | TGTGCCAGCAGCAGGTGGGACATGGAGGCCCTTTATAGCAATCAGCCCCAGCATTTT | CASSRWDMEALYSNQPQHF
TRBJ2-5 | . | TRBV10-3 | . | TGTGCCATCAGTGTCAGGGATATGGAGACCCAGTACTTC | CAISVRDMETQYF
TRBJ1-1 | . | TRBV5-1 | once | TGCGCCAGCAGCTTGATGGGGGCTGAGACTGAAGCTTTCTTT | CASSLMGAETEAFF
TRBJ2-1 | . | TRBV9 | once | TGTGCCAGCAGCGCGCGGGGGCGGGCGGCGTACAATGAGCAGTTCTTC | CASSARGRAAYNEQFF
TRBJ2-1 | TRBD2 | TRBV5-1 | . | TGCGCCAGCAGTTTCCAGGGGCTAGCGGGAGGGGGTGAGCAGTTCTTC | CASSFQGLAGGGEQFF
TRBJ1-1 | . | TRBV6-5 | . | TGTGCCAGCAGTTTAAAGAACACTGAAGCTTTCTTT | CASSLKNTEAFF
TRBJ1-6 | . | TRBV3-1/TRBV3-2 | . | TGTGCCAGCAGCCAAGCTGATAATTCACCCCTCCACTTT | CASSQADNSPLHF
TRBJ1-2 | TRBD1 | TRBV30 | . | TGTGCCTGGAGTGTAGGACAGGGGAACTATGGCTACACCTTC | CAWSVGQGNYGYTF
TRBJ1-1 | . | TRBV19 | . | TGTGCCAGTAGTATCGCTCCACCCACAGGGTCTGTTACTGAAGCTTTCTTT | CASSIAPPTGSVTEAFF
TRBJ2-7 | TRBD1 | TRBV9 | . | TGTGCCAGCAGCACTTCGACAGGGGGTACCTACGAGCAGTACTTC | CASSTSTGGTYEQYF
TRBJ1-1 | TRBD1 | TRBV25-1 | . | TGTGCCAGCAGTGCCGGGACAGGGGTTCCGGGCACTGAAGCTTTCTTT | CASSAGTGVPGTEAFF
TRBJ2-7 | . | TRBV5-1 | . | TGCGCCAGCGGACTTAGCCGTTTGGGAGAGCAGTACTTC | CASGLSRLGEQYF
TRBJ2-7 | TRBD1 | TRBV28 | . | TGTGCCAGCAGCGCCCTTCAGGGGGCTTACGAGCAGTACTTC | CASSALQGAYEQYF
TRBJ1-4 | . | TRBV5-1 | . | TGCGCCAGCAGCCCTAGCAGCACTAATGAAAAACTGTTTTTT | CASSPSSTNEKLFF
TRBJ2-1 | . | TRBV10-1 | once | TGCGCCAGCAGTGATCCAGGCAGCTACAATGAGCAGTTCTTC | CASSDPGSYNEQFF
TRBJ1-5 | . | TRBV6-6 | . | TGTGCCAGCAGTTACTCGATCGGCGGGGGTGGGCATTTT | CASSYSIGGGGHF
TRBJ2-1 | . | TRBV5-4 | . | TGTGCCAGCAGCTTATTAAAAAATGAGCAGTTCTTC | CASSLLKNEQFF
TRBJ2-4 | TRBD2 | TRBV7-3 | . | TGTGCCAGCAGCTTATCCGGGGGGAACATTCAGTACTTC | CASSLSGGNIQYF
TRBJ1-4 | TRBD1 | TRBV28 | few | TGTGCCAGCAGTTGGGGAGACAGGGGGAGTGAAAAACTGTTTTTT | CASSWGDRGSEKLFF
TRBJ2-7 | TRBD2 | TRBV6-2/TRBV6-3 | . | TGTGCCAGCAGTTACCACCGGACTAGCGGGAGTAGGGAGCAGTACTTC | CASSYHRTSGSREQYF
TRBJ2-7 | . | TRBV11-2 | few | TGTGCCAGCAGCTTGATTCCGTCCGGGATTAAGCACGAGCAGTACTTC | CASSLIPSGIKHEQYF
TRBJ1-4 | TRBD1 | TRBV5-1 | few | TGCGCCAGCAGCTTGGCGGGACAGGTTGAAAAACTGTTTTTT | CASSLAGQVEKLFF
TRBJ2-7 | TRBD2 | TRBV19 | . | TGTGCCAGTAGTATAAATAGCGGGAGTCGCAACGAGCAGTACTTC | CASSINSGSRNEQYF
TRBJ1-4 | TRBD1 | TRBV4-1 | . | TGCGCCAGCAGCCGGACAGGGAGTAATGAAAAACTGTTTTTT | CASSRTGSNEKLFF
TRBJ2-7 | . | TRBV7-8 | few | TGTGCCAGCAGCCCATACCGCATAGCAGGGTCCTACGAGCAGTACTTC | CASSPYRIAGSYEQYF
TRBJ1-1 | TRBD1 | TRBV28 | . | TGTGCCAGCAGGGGACAGGGGAACACTGAAGCTTTCTTT | CASRGQGNTEAFF
TRBJ2-3 | . | TRBV5-6 | . | TGTGCCAGCAGCTTGGAGGGGCTTACCCACACAGATACGCAGTATTTT | CASSLEGLTHTDTQYF
TRBJ1-4 | . | TRBV6-5 | . | TGTGCCAGCTCGGGGGTACCGGGGACGGGTGAAAAACTGTTTTTT | CASSGVPGTGEKLFF
TRBJ1-6 | TRBD1 | TRBV5-1 | . | TGCGCCAGCAGCGTGGGACAGGGGAGTTCACCCCTCCACTTT | CASSVGQGSSPLHF
TRBJ2-1 | TRBD2 | TRBV7-2 | . | TGTGCCAGCAGCTTCGTAGCGGGAGGGAGTAATGAGCAGTTCTTC | CASSFVAGGSNEQFF
TRBJ1-2 | TRBD1 | TRBV5-1 | . | TGCGCCAGCAGCGGCGGGACAGACAGCAATAGGGGCTACACCTTC | CASSGGTDSNRGYTF
TRBJ2-7 | . | TRBV4-1 | . | TGCGCCAGCAGCCAATTTCTTTGCGTGCGGCGGGACCCGTGTCCTTACGAGCAGTACTTC | CASSQFLCVRRDPCPYEQYF
TRBJ2-2 | TRBD1 | TRBV2 | once | TGTGCCAGCAGTGGTGGGACAGGTAACACCGGGGAGCTGTTTTTT | CASSGGTGNTGELFF
TRBJ1-6 | TRBD1 | TRBV19 | . | TGTGCCAGTGGACCGCCGGGGACAGGGAAATCACCCCTCCACTTT | CASGPPGTGKSPLHF
TRBJ2-3 | . | TRBV7-3 | . | TGTGCCAGCAGCTTAACCCGCGATAGCGGCACAGATACGCAGTATTTT | CASSLTRDSGTDTQYF
TRBJ2-2 | . | TRBV6-6 | . | TGTGCCAGCAGGGGACAACCCACCGGGGAGCTGTTTTTT | CASRGQPTGELFF
TRBJ1-1 | . | TRBV7-8 | once | TGTGCCAGCAGCCGCCGGGGGATGAACACTGAAGCTTTCTTT | CASSRRGMNTEAFF
TRBJ2-3 | . | TRBV30 | . | TGTGCCTGGAGTGAGGCGGGTACTTCTTGGGGTACGCAGTATTTT | CAWSEAGTSWGTQYF
TRBJ1-2 | TRBD1 | TRBV7-9 | once | TGTGCCAGCAGCTTAGGAGGGACAGGGGACACCTATGGCTACACCTTC | CASSLGGTGDTYGYTF
TRBJ1-2 | . | TRBV6-5 | . | TGTGCCAGCAGTCGTTCCGGGAGTGGGGAGCCTGGCTACACCTTC | CASSRSGSGEPGYTF
TRBJ2-7 | TRBD2 | TRBV27 | once | TGTGCCAGCAGCCGTGACGGGAGGAACTACGAGCAGTACTTC | CASSRDGRNYEQYF
TRBJ1-5 | . | TRBV9 | . | TGTGCCAGCAGCGTTCCGGATGGCAAGGAGGTTTATAGCAATCAGCCCCAGCATTTT | CASSVPDGKEVYSNQPQHF
TRBJ2-3 | . | TRBV5-1 | . | TGCGCCAGCAGCTTGGGCGGGGCGGCCACAGATACGCAGTATTTT | CASSLGGAATDTQYF
TRBJ1-3 | TRBD1 | TRBV7-8 | few | TGTGCCAGCAGTCATAGGGGAACCCCAGGGGGTGGAAACACCATATATTTT | CASSHRGTPGGGNTIYF
TRBJ1-5 | TRBD1 | TRBV29-1 | . | TGCAGCGTCCCAGCGGAAGGGACAGGGGTGGGCAATCAGCCCCAGCATTTT | CSVPAEGTGVGNQPQHF
TRBJ2-6 | TRBD1 | TRBV6-2/TRBV6-3 | . | TGTGCCAGCAGTTCCGGGACAGGGGGCTTAAGTGGGGCCAACGTCCTGACTTTC | CASSSGTGGLSGANVLTF
TRBJ2-3 | . | TRBV21-1 | . | TGTGCCAGCAGCAAAGGGGAGAAAATGACTAGCGGAAGCACAGATACGCAGTATTTT | CASSKGEKMTSGSTDTQYF
TRBJ1-2 | . | TRBV10-3 | few | TGTGCCACGTCGACCGGGTCGGCCGAGAGGAGCTATGGCTACACCTTC | CATSTGSAERSYGYTF
TRBJ1-1 | TRBD1 | TRBV18 | . | TGTGCCAGCTCACCAGACAGGGGGCGCACTGAAGCTTTCTTT | CASSPDRGRTEAFF